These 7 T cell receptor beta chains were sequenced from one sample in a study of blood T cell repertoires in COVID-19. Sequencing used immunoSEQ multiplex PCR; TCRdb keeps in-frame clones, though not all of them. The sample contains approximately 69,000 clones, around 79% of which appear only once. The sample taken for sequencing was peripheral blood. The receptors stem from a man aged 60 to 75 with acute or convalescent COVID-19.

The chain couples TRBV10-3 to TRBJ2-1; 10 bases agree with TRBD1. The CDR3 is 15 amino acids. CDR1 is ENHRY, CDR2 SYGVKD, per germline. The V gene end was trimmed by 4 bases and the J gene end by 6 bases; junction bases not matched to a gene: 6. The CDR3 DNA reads TGTGCCATCAGTGTAGGAGACAGGGGGCTCAATGAGCAGTTCTTC. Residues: CAISVGDRGLNEQFF.

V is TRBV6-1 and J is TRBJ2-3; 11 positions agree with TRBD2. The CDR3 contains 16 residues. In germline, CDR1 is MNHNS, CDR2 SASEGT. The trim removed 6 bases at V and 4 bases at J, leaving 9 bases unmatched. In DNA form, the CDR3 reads TGTGCCAGCAGGGAACCCACTAGCGGGAGTTCAGATACGCAGTATTTT. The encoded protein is CASREPTSGSSDTQYF.

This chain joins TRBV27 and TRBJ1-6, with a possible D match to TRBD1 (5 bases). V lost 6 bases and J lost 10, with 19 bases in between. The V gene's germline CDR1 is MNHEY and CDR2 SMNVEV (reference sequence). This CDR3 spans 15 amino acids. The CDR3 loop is CASRPQSGQASPLHF. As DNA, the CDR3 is TGTGCCAGCAGACCACAGTCAGGGCAGGCGTCACCCCTCCACTTT.

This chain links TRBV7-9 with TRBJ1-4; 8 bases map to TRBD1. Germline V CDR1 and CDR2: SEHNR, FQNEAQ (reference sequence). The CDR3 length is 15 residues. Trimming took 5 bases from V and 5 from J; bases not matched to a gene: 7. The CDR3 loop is CASSRTGGNNEKLFF. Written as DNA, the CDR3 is TGTGCCAGCAGCCGCACAGGGGGAAACAATGAAAAACTGTTTTTT.

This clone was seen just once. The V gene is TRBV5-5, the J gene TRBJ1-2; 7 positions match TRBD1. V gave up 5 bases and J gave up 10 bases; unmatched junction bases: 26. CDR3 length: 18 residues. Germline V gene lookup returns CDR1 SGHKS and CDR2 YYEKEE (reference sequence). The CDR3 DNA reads TGTGCCAGCAGTTTCGACATACTTGGATACCAGGACAGGTCGTCCTACACCTTC. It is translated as CASSFDILGYQDRSSYTF.

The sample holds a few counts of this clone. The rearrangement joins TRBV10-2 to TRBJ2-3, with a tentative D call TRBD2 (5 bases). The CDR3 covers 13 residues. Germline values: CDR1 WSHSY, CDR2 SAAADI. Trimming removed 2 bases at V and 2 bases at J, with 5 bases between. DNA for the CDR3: TGCGCCAGCAGTGAGCGGGACACAGATACGCAGTATTTT. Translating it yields CASSERDTDTQYF.

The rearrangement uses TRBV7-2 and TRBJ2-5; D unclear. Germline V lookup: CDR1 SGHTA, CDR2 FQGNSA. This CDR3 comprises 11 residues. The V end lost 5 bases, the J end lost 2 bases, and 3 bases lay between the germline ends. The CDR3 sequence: CASSPQETQYF. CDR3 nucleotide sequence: TGTGCCAGCAGCCCACAAGAGACCCAGTACTTC.